This entry is about one TCR beta chain. This entry comes from a study of T cell changes during pregnancy in multiple sclerosis. Produced via immunoSEQ multiplex PCR; TCRdb's table is partial and in-frame only. The sample records approximately 74,000 clones, 80% to 90% being singletons. The V segment lost 4 bases and the J segment 7 bases; nucleotides outside the gene matches: 14. CDR1 and CDR2 from the germline V gene are MDHEN and SYDVKM. This CDR3 has 18 amino acids. The J gene is TRBJ2-1, the V gene TRBV28; 12 nucleotides agree with TRBD2. The source is a female donor with multiple sclerosis, enrolled in a pregnancy study. Sequenced material: peripheral blood, taken before pregnancy. In DNA, the CDR3 is TGTGCCAGCAGTTATCCCTTCCTAGCGGGAGGGCGGGTGAATGAGCAGTTCTTC. Its translation: CASSYPFLAGGRVNEQFF. Supplemented by reference TRBV28 and TRBJ2-1, the full variable domain reads DVKVTQSSRYLVKRTGEKVFLECVQDMDHENMFWYRQDPGLGLRLIYFSYDVKMKEKGDIPEGYSVSREKKERFSLILESASTNQTSMYLCASSYPFLAGGRVNEQFFGPGTRLTVL.